Listed below are T cell receptor beta chains from one sample, sequenced in a study of shared clonotypes between healthy human individuals. The protocol was immunoSEQ multiplex PCR, while the TCRdb copy is restricted to in-frame clones and leaves out a portion. The data hold a few hundred thousand clones, with over 75% observed a single time. Sequencing was done on a sample of memory CD8+ T cells sorted from blood. These receptors came from a man aged 18 to 30 in good health. The CDR3 runs from the conserved cysteine through the conserved F or W. A D gene is named only where the DNA matches it firmly. Some rows have no size entry. The others give once, few or many, or a class for an expanded clone.

abundance	d_gene	j_gene	v_gene	CDR3aa	CDR3nt
once	NA	TRBJ1-2	TRBV5-1	CASSSFGANPGYTF	TGCGCCAGCAGCTCGTTCGGGGCCAACCCAGGCTACACCTTC
once	NA	TRBJ1-5	TRBV5-6	CASSFETMEPQHF	TGTGCCAGCAGCTTTGAAACAATGGAGCCCCAGCATTTT
NA	NA	TRBJ1-5	TRBV9	CASSVEGGNQPQHF	TGTGCCAGCAGCGTAGAAGGGGGCAATCAGCCCCAGCATTTT
NA	NA	TRBJ1-5	TRBV15	CATSTDGSNQPQHF	TGTGCCACCAGCACTGACGGCAGCAATCAGCCCCAGCATTTT
NA	TRBD1	TRBJ2-3	TRBV4-3	CASSQGQTSTDTQYF	TGCGCCAGCAGCCAGGGACAGACTAGCACAGATACGCAGTATTTT
NA	TRBD2	TRBJ2-2	TRBV9	CASSVADSGETNTGELFF	TGTGCCAGCAGCGTAGCTGATAGCGGGGAGACGAACACCGGGGAGCTGTTTTTT
NA	NA	TRBJ1-2	TRBV6-5	CASRLKGEDYGYTF	TGTGCCAGCAGACTTAAGGGAGAGGACTATGGCTACACCTTC
NA	NA	TRBJ2-2	TRBV7-6	CASSPLTGPGELFF	TGTGCCAGCAGCCCTCTTACCGGGCCCGGGGAGCTGTTTTTT
NA	TRBD1	TRBJ2-7	TRBV30	CAWSWTGGDEQYF	TGTGCCTGGAGTTGGACAGGGGGGGACGAGCAGTACTTC
NA	NA	TRBJ2-1	TRBV4-3	CASSRGGQNNEQFF	TGCGCCAGCAGCCGAGGGGGTCAGAACAATGAGCAGTTCTTC
once	NA	TRBJ2-3	TRBV5-1	CASSRRDDPTDTQYF	TGCGCCAGCAGCCGTCGGGATGACCCCACAGATACGCAGTATTTT
NA	NA	TRBJ1-5	TRBV15	CATSDSSNQPQHF	TGTGCCACCAGCGACAGTAGCAATCAGCCCCAGCATTTT
NA	NA	TRBJ2-3	TRBV7-2	CASSFGRVTDTQYF	TGTGCCAGCAGCTTCGGCAGGGTCACAGATACGCAGTATTTT
NA	NA	TRBJ1-4	TRBV6-5	CASSWKKRATNEKLFF	TGTGCCAGCAGTTGGAAAAAGCGAGCAACTAATGAAAAACTGTTTTTT
NA	TRBD2	TRBJ2-1	TRBV7-6	CASSPWTSGGGEQFF	TGTGCCAGCAGCCCATGGACTAGCGGGGGGGGTGAGCAGTTCTTC
NA	TRBD1	TRBJ2-3	TRBV6-4	CASSRQGATDTQYF	TGTGCCAGCAGTCGACAGGGGGCCACAGATACGCAGTATTTT
NA	NA	TRBJ2-7	TRBV27	CASRSGQQFSYEQYF	TGTGCCAGCAGATCAGGACAGCAATTCTCCTACGAGCAGTACTTC
NA	NA	TRBJ1-1	TRBV2	CASMESQNTEAFF	TGTGCCAGCATGGAGTCCCAGAACACTGAAGCTTTCTTT
NA	NA	TRBJ2-7	TRBV5-5	CASSFGSANYEQYF	TGTGCCAGCAGCTTCGGTAGCGCGAACTACGAGCAGTACTTC
NA	TRBD1	TRBJ2-7	TRBV6-5	CASSPHRGQQYF	TGTGCCAGCAGCCCTCACAGGGGCCAGCAGTACTTC
once	TRBD2	TRBJ2-3	TRBV4-2	CASSQVLAGGTTDTQYF	TGTGCCAGCAGCCAAGTACTAGCGGGGGGAACCACAGATACGCAGTATTTT
few	NA	TRBJ1-6	TRBV28	CASSLGQGNSPLHF	TGTGCCAGCAGCCTGGGGCAGGGGAATTCACCCCTCCACTTT
NA	NA	TRBJ1-2	TRBV5-5	CASSLASAGGYGYTF	TGTGCCAGCAGCTTGGCCAGTGCGGGGGGCTATGGCTACACCTTC
many	TRBD2	TRBJ2-2	TRBV29-1	CSVSLAGGNTGELFF	TGCAGCGTCTCACTAGCGGGGGGGAACACCGGGGAGCTGTTTTTT
NA	NA	TRBJ2-3	TRBV5-1	CASSLAVGGDTQYF	TGCGCCAGCAGCTTGGCCGTTGGCGGAGATACGCAGTATTTT
NA	TRBD1	TRBJ1-4	TRBV29-1	CSVEGQGNEKLFF	TGCAGCGTTGAAGGACAGGGTAATGAAAAACTGTTTTTT